The T cell receptor (beta chain) under discussion was sequenced for a study of T cell responses to AZD1222 COVID-19 vaccine. The V end was cut by 8 bases, the J end by 7 bases, with 12 bases between. The CDR3 has 12 amino acids. Germline values: CDR1 SGHTA, CDR2 FQGNSA. Data came from immunoSEQ multiplex PCR; TCRdb stores just in-frame clones and leaves some out. Of around 78,000 clones listed, more than 75% are singletons. General observations from the study: Vaccine-related CD4 TCRs covered spike, predominating at 160-218 and 743-854. Close to half of all spike-specific TCRs reportedly target regions of the variants that are unmutated. Donors, mostly white British, included more females; clonal diversity was possibly underestimated.

Of note for this clone: Its matching antigen is unknown.

This TCR was sampled from an adult in good health. The sequencing here drew on peripheral blood, taken on day 0 of AZD1222 vaccination. J is TRBJ1-5 and V is TRBV7-2; no firm D call. CDR3 DNA: TGTGCCAGCGGCCCGTTCGGGCAGCCCCAGCATTTT. Translated, it gives CASGPFGQPQHF. Combining the CDR3 with reference TRBV7-2 and TRBJ1-5 gives the whole variable domain GAGVSQSPSNKVTEKGKDVELRCDPISGHTALYWYRQSLGQGLEFLIYFQGNSAPDKSGLPSDRFSAERTGGSVSTLTIQRTQQEDSAVYLCASGPFGQPQHFGDGTRLSIL.